This is a list of T cell receptor beta chains from one sample in a study of cytomegalovirus exposure and HLA in healthy donors. Profiling relied on immunoSEQ multiplex PCR, and the TCRdb table lists in-frame clones only, not all of them. The top ten clones hold under 7.5% of a sample with roughly 80,000 clones, 65% to 70% of them seen once. Sequencing input: PBMCs. Receptors were obtained from a woman in her 50s in good health and CMV-seropositive. CDR3s include the opening cysteine and the closing phenylalanine or tryptophan. The order of the fields is V gene, clone size, D gene, J gene, CDR3 protein, CDR3 DNA. A D gene is named only where the DNA matches it firmly. Size tells how often a clone was seen (once, few, many) or the class of an expanded clone, and some rows leave it out.

V gene: TRBV7-9; clone size: .; D gene: .; J gene: TRBJ2-1; CDR3 protein: CSSSLGGNNEQFF; CDR3 DNA: TGTTCCAGCAGCTTGGGGGGAAACAATGAGCAGTTCTTC
V gene: TRBV5-1; clone size: few; D gene: .; J gene: TRBJ2-1; CDR3 protein: CASSLGPREENEQFF; CDR3 DNA: TGCGCCAGCAGCCTCGGGCCTAGGGAGGAGAATGAGCAGTTCTTC
V gene: TRBV28; clone size: .; D gene: .; J gene: TRBJ2-2; CDR3 protein: CASSLSGSGELFF; CDR3 DNA: TGTGCCAGCAGTTTATCGGGATCCGGGGAGCTGTTTTTT
V gene: TRBV7-3; clone size: .; D gene: TRBD2; J gene: TRBJ2-1; CDR3 protein: CASSFTSGARNEQFF; CDR3 DNA: TGTGCCAGCAGTTTTACTAGCGGGGCTCGCAATGAGCAGTTCTTC
V gene: TRBV14; clone size: .; D gene: .; J gene: TRBJ1-1; CDR3 protein: CASSSTGNTEAFF; CDR3 DNA: TGTGCCAGCAGCTCGACAGGGAACACTGAAGCTTTCTTT
V gene: TRBV10-3; clone size: .; D gene: TRBD1; J gene: TRBJ2-3; CDR3 protein: CAIRGQATDTQYF; CDR3 DNA: TGTGCCATCAGGGGACAGGCGACAGATACGCAGTATTTT
V gene: TRBV28; clone size: .; D gene: .; J gene: TRBJ1-3; CDR3 protein: CASSLTPEGISGNTIYF; CDR3 DNA: TGTGCCAGCAGCCTCACCCCGGAGGGGATCTCTGGAAACACCATATATTTT
V gene: TRBV5-6; clone size: .; D gene: .; J gene: TRBJ1-2; CDR3 protein: CASSLGGPLANYGYTF; CDR3 DNA: TGTGCCAGCAGCTTGGGGGGCCCCTTAGCTAACTATGGCTACACCTTC
V gene: TRBV7-8; clone size: once; D gene: TRBD1; J gene: TRBJ2-3; CDR3 protein: CASSSRAGQGASDTQYF; CDR3 DNA: TGTGCCAGCAGCTCAAGGGCGGGACAGGGGGCGTCGGATACGCAGTATTTT
V gene: TRBV7-7; clone size: .; D gene: TRBD2; J gene: TRBJ2-2; CDR3 protein: CASSPFGGRGNTGELFF; CDR3 DNA: TGTGCCAGCAGCCCCTTCGGGGGGAGGGGGAACACCGGGGAGCTGTTTTTT
V gene: TRBV11-1; clone size: .; D gene: .; J gene: TRBJ2-3; CDR3 protein: CASSRLRGNLDTQYF; CDR3 DNA: TGTGCCAGCAGCCGCCTCCGGGGTAATTTGGATACGCAGTATTTT
V gene: TRBV2; clone size: .; D gene: .; J gene: TRBJ1-3; CDR3 protein: CASTLLIGSGNTIYF; CDR3 DNA: TGTGCCAGCACCTTACTGATTGGCTCTGGAAACACCATATATTTT
V gene: TRBV28; clone size: .; D gene: .; J gene: TRBJ1-2; CDR3 protein: CASSPRAGRSGYTF; CDR3 DNA: TGTGCCAGCAGTCCACGGGCAGGGCGTAGCGGCTACACCTTC
V gene: TRBV5-4; clone size: .; D gene: TRBD1; J gene: TRBJ1-1; CDR3 protein: CASSGPGQMNTEAFF; CDR3 DNA: TGTGCCAGCAGCGGACCGGGACAGATGAACACTGAAGCTTTCTTT
V gene: TRBV13; clone size: .; D gene: .; J gene: TRBJ1-5; CDR3 protein: CASSLGTDSNQPQHF; CDR3 DNA: TGTGCCAGCAGCTTAGGGACAGATAGCAATCAGCCCCAGCATTTT
V gene: TRBV9; clone size: .; D gene: TRBD1; J gene: TRBJ2-2; CDR3 protein: CASGDYRGQGYTGELFF; CDR3 DNA: TGTGCCAGCGGCGATTATCGTGGACAGGGGTACACCGGGGAGCTGTTTTTT
V gene: TRBV7-9; clone size: .; D gene: .; J gene: TRBJ2-4; CDR3 protein: CASSREVHIQYF; CDR3 DNA: TGTGCCAGCAGCCGTGAGGTCCACATTCAGTACTTC
V gene: TRBV7-8; clone size: .; D gene: .; J gene: TRBJ1-1; CDR3 protein: CASSFSGGGYTEAFF; CDR3 DNA: TGTGCCAGCAGCTTTAGCGGGGGAGGGTACACTGAAGCTTTCTTT
V gene: TRBV2; clone size: .; D gene: TRBD1; J gene: TRBJ2-5; CDR3 protein: CASSERTGAETQYF; CDR3 DNA: TGTGCCAGCAGTGAAAGGACAGGGGCAGAGACCCAGTACTTC
V gene: TRBV9; clone size: .; D gene: TRBD1; J gene: TRBJ1-1; CDR3 protein: CASSPGQVNTEAFF; CDR3 DNA: TGTGCCAGCAGCCCGGGACAGGTGAACACTGAAGCTTTCTTT
V gene: TRBV19; clone size: few; D gene: .; J gene: TRBJ1-1; CDR3 protein: CASSPVNTEAFF; CDR3 DNA: TGTGCCAGTAGCCCAGTAAACACTGAAGCTTTCTTT
V gene: TRBV18; clone size: .; D gene: .; J gene: TRBJ1-2; CDR3 protein: CASSGGNGYGYTF; CDR3 DNA: TGTGCCAGCTCAGGAGGGAACGGCTATGGCTACACCTTC
V gene: TRBV6-5; clone size: .; D gene: .; J gene: TRBJ1-2; CDR3 protein: CASSYADNYGYTF; CDR3 DNA: TGTGCCAGCAGTTATGCGGATAACTATGGCTACACCTTC